This T cell receptor beta chain was captured in a study of blood T cells in healthy people across ages. Study conclusions and caveats: Long-lived donors had more naive CD4+ cells and higher diversity than aged donors. Older age coincided with a roughly linear decline in TCR beta diversity per million T cells.

The second PCR ran roughly 6 to 12 cycles with a sample-barcoded 5' primer and J-beta primers. TCRdb fed the 5' RACE reads into MiXCR, producing one record per CDR3 protein. This sample carries just under 750,000 distinct CDR3 sequences, around a fifth of them seen once, and the ten largest clones take under 25%. This clonotype came up a few times. Its antigen is as yet unknown. The V gene lost 6 bases and the J gene lost 8 bases, with 14 bases spanning the gap. Germline V lookup: CDR1 SQVTM, CDR2 ANQGSEA. This CDR3 contains 12 residues. The sequence was obtained from a man in his 70s in good health. Sequencing was done on a sample of blood. J is TRBJ2-1 and V is TRBV29-1; D possibly corresponds to TRBD2 (5 bases). The CDR3 sequence: CSVPEGIDEQFF. CDR3 DNA: TGCAGCGTCCCCGAGGGTATCGATGAGCAGTTCTTC.